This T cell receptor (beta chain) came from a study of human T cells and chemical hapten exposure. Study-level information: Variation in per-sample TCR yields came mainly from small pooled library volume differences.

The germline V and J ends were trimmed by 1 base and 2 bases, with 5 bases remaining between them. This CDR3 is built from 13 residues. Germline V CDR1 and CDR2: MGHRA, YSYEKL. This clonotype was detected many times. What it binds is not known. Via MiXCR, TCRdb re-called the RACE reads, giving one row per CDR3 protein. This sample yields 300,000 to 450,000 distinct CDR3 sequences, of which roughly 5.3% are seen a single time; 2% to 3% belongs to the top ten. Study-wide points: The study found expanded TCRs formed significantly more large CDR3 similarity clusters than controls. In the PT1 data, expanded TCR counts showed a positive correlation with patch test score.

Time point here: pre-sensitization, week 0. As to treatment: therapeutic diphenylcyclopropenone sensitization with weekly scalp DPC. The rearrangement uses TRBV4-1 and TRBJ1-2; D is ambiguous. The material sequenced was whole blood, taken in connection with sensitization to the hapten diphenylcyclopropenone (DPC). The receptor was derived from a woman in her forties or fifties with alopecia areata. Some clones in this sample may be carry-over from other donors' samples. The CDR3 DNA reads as TGCGCCAGCAGCCAAGTCAGGAACTATGGCTACACCTTC. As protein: CASSQVRNYGYTF.